This T cell receptor (beta chain) was sequenced for a study of monozygotic twins with inflammatory bowel disease. Study-level points and caveats: Clonotype overlap with others was lower in IBD patients than in healthy twins, a difference that was greatest with disease activity.

TCRdb reprocessed the 5' RACE reads; each CDR3 protein has one entry and no DNA is given. The table gives a few hundred thousand distinct CDR3 sequences; the top ten clones make up more than 2% of it. The authors drew around 2.7 ml of blood from each donor. RNA in its total form was extracted from whole blood, and T cells were not sorted. Remarks on this clonotype: What it recognizes is unknown.

The CDR3 contains 17 residues. The V gene's germline CDR1 is MNHEY and CDR2 SVGEGT. The rearrangement uses TRBV6-2 or TRBV6-3 and TRBJ2-7; TCRdb reports TRBD1, a call that lacks DNA to check it against. The sample comprised blood. This receptor was obtained from a human donor with ulcerative colitis or Crohn's disease, or a healthy co-twin of an affected twin (not recorded which). The CDR3 reads CASSYQIAGTGRYEQYF.